This TCR beta chain is from a study of OX40 agonist ivuxolimab in advanced cancers. About the research overall: It was permissible to have had prior anti-PD-1, anti-PD-L1 or anti-CTLA-4 therapy, and approximately 40% had some.

Libraries were prepared by immunoSEQ multiplex PCR; TCRdb keeps only in-frame clonotypes and omits some of them. The data hold roughly 80,000 clones, with over 75% observed a single time. Patients with autoimmune history or systemic immunosuppression were excluded. Trimming at V came to 4 bases and at J to 7 bases, leaving 8 bases not matched to a gene. The length of the CDR3 is 16 residues. Per the germline V gene, CDR1 is MGHRA and CDR2 is YSYEKL. The sequence was collected from an adult with an advanced solid tumor such as melanoma, head and neck, liver or kidney cancer. The chain carries TRBV4-1 and TRBJ2-1, with TRBD2 identical over 12 bases. Sample: CD4+ or CD8+ T cells sorted from blood, taken in a trial of the OX40 agonist ivuxolimab. The CDR3 is CASSPSTSGSLNEQFF. In DNA form, the CDR3 reads TGCGCCAGCAGCCCCTCGACTAGCGGGAGTCTAAATGAGCAGTTCTTC.